These T cell receptor beta chains were read from a single sample in a study of T cell changes during pregnancy in multiple sclerosis. Here immunoSEQ multiplex PCR was the method, and the copy in TCRdb shows in-frame clones only, minus some. The sample has tens of thousands of clones, 85% to 95% seen once. The sample in question was peripheral blood, obtained in the third trimester of pregnancy. These receptors were taken from a female donor in good health, enrolled as a control in a pregnancy study. The CDR3 runs from the conserved cysteine through the conserved F or W. A D gene is named only where the DNA matches it firmly. Not every row has a clone size; where given, it reads once, few, many or a size class.

size | J | V | D | DNA | CDR3
- | TRBJ1-1 | TRBV27 | TRBD1 | TGTGCCAGCAGTTTGGTCCAGGGGGCGTCCGCTGAAGCTTTCTTT | CASSLVQGASAEAFF
- | TRBJ1-2 | TRBV11-2 | TRBD1 | TGTGCCAGCAGCTTAGATGGGGGACAGGCGCGCGGCTACACCTTC | CASSLDGGQARGYTF
- | TRBJ2-2 | TRBV6-4 | TRBD2 | TGTGCCAGCGCCCTTAGCGGGGTTACCGGGGAGCTGTTTTTT | CASALSGVTGELFF
- | TRBJ2-2 | TRBV10-3 | - | TGTGCCACCTTCCGGGACTCAAATCCTATCGGGGAGCTGTTTTTT | CATFRDSNPIGELFF
- | TRBJ2-3 | TRBV7-3 | TRBD2 | TGTGCCAGCAGCCTGGGGGGGGGATCGGACCGGCAGTATTTT | CASSLGGGSDRQYF
- | TRBJ2-3 | TRBV11-3 | TRBD2 | TGTGCCAGCAGCCAGGGGACTAGCGGGCCTAACACAGATACGCAGTATTTT | CASSQGTSGPNTDTQYF
once | TRBJ2-2 | TRBV5-4 | TRBD2 | TGTGCCAGCAGCAATTTACTCGGCCTAGCGGGTACCGGGGAGCTGTTTTTT | CASSNLLGLAGTGELFF
few | TRBJ1-5 | TRBV4-1 | - | TGCGCCAGCAGCCAAGGGTACAGGAATCAGCCCCAGCATTTT | CASSQGYRNQPQHF
once | TRBJ2-2 | TRBV6-4 | TRBD2 | TGTGCCAGCAGTTACACCGGGACTAGCAGTCCCGGGGAGCTGTTTTTT | CASSYTGTSSPGELFF
- | TRBJ1-2 | TRBV6-1 | - | TGTGCCAGCCATGGGGCTCGGAGACAAGTCTATGGCTACACCTTC | CASHGARRQVYGYTF
- | TRBJ1-2 | TRBV6-5 | - | TGTGCCGCCCGGCGTGGGAGTCCGAACTATGGCTACACCTTC | CAARRGSPNYGYTF
- | TRBJ1-1 | TRBV5-1 | TRBD1 | TGCGCCAGCAGGGGGACAGGGATGAACACTGAAGCTTTCTTT | CASRGTGMNTEAFF
- | TRBJ2-7 | TRBV27 | - | TGTGCCAGCAGTCCCGCTAGTGTAACCTACGAGCAGTACTTC | CASSPASVTYEQYF
- | TRBJ1-5 | TRBV19 | - | TGTGCCAGTAGGGGTGGGGCAGGGGAAGTAGGGAATCAGCCCCAGCATTTT | CASRGGAGEVGNQPQHF
once | TRBJ2-5 | TRBV5-6 | TRBD1 | TGTGCCAGCAGTCAGAGGTGGGAACAGGGGGCTCAAGAGACCCAGTACTTC | CASSQRWEQGAQETQYF
- | TRBJ2-1 | TRBV19 | - | TGTGCCACACGGGGACTTATGAGCTCCTACAATGAGCAGTTCTTC | CATRGLMSSYNEQFF